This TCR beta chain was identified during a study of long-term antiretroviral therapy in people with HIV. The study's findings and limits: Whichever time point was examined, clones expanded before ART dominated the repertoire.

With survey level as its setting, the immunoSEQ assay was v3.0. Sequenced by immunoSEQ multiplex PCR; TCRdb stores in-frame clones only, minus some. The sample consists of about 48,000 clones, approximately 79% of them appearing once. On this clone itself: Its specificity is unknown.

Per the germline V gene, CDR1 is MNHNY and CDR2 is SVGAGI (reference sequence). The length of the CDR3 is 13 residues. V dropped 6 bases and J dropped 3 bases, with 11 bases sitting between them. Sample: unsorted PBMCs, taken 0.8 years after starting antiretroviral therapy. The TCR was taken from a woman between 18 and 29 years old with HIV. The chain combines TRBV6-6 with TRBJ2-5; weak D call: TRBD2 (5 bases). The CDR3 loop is CASSRGLEETQYF. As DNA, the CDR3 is TGTGCCAGCAGCCGCGGGCTAGAAGAGACCCAGTACTTC.